This paragraph covers one T cell receptor beta chain sequence. Its target is unknown. Looked up from germline, CDR1 is MNHEY and CDR2 is SMNVEV (reference sequence). CDR3 size: 14 residues. V lost 0 bases and J 9 bases, leaving 14 bases between the germline ends. This sample is drawn from a study of cytomegalovirus exposure and HLA in healthy donors. Turning to the study itself: A previous analysis identified approximately 110 million unique TCR beta sequences derived from roughly 180 million T cells.

Study observations and caveats: Highly shared variants forming one cluster were likely a sequencing artifact.

The PCR had 60 Vbeta and 13 Jbeta primers. Clones were sequenced by immunoSEQ multiplex PCR, and TCRdb holds only the in-frame ones, with some missing. This table has 120,000 or so clones, roughly 78% appearing once. Sequencing was carried out using PBMCs. The chain employs TRBV27 and TRBJ2-5; D remains ambiguous. This sequence originates from a male donor in good health and CMV-seronegative. This CDR3 is CASSLSPRRAAQYF. CDR3 sequence (DNA): TGTGCCAGCAGTTTATCCCCCCGCCGCGCGGCCCAGTACTTC.